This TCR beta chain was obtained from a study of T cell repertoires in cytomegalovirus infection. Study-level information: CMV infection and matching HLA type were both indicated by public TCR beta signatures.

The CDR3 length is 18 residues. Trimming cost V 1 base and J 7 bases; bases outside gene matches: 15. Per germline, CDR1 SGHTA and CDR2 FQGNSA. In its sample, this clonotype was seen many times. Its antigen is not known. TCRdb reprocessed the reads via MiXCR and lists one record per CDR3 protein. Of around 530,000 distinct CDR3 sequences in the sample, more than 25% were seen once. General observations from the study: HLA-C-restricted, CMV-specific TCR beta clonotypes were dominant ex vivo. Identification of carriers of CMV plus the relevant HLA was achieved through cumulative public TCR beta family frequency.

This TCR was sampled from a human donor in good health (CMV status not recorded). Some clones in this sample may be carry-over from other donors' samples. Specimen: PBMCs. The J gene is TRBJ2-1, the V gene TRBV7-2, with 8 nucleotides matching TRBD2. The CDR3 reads CASSLGGGLAGAGNEQFF. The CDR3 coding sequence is TGTGCCAGCAGCTTAGGGGGAGGACTAGCCGGGGCCGGGAATGAGCAGTTCTTC.